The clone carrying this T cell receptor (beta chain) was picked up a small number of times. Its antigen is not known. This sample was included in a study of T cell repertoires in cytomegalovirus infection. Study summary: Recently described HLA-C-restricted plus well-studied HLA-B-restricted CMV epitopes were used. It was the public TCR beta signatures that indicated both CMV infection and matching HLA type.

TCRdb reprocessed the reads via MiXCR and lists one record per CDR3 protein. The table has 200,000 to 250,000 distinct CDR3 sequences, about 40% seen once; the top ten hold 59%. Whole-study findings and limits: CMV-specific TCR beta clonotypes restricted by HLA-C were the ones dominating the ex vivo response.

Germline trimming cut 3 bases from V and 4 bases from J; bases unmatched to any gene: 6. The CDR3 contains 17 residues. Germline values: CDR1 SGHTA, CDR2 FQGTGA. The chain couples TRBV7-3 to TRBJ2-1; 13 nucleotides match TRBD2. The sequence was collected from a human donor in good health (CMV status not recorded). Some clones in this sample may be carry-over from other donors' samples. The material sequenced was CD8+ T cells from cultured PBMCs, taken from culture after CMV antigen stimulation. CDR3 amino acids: CASSLSTSGGQYNEQFF. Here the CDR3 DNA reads TGTGCCAGCAGCTTGTCGACTAGCGGGGGGCAATACAATGAGCAGTTCTTC.